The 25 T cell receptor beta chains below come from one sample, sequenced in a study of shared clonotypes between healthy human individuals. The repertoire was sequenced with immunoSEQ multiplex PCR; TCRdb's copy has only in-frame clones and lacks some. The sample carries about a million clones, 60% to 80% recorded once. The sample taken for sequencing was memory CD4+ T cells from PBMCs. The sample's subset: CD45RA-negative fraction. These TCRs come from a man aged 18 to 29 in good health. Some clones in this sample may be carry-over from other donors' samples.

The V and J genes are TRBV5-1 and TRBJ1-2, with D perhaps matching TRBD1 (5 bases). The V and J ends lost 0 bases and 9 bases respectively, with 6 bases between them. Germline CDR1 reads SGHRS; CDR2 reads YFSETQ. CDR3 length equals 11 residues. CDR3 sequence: CASSLEGSYTF. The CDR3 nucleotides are TGCGCCAGCAGCTTGGAGGGGAGCTACACCTTC. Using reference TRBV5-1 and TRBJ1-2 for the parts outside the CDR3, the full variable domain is KAGVTQTPRYLIKTRGQQVTLSCSPISGHRSVSWYQQTPGQGLQFLFEYFSETQRNKGNFPGRFSGRQFSNSRSEMNVSTLELGDSALYLCASSLEGSYTFGSGTRLTVV.

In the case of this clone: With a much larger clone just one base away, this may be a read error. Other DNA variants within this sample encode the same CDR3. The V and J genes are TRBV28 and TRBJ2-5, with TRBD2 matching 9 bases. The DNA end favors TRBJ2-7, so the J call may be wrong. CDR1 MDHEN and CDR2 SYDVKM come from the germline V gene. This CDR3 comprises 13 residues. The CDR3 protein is CASSSTSGYEQYF. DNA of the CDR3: TGTGCCAGCAGTTCGACTAGCGGCTACGAGCAGTACTTC.

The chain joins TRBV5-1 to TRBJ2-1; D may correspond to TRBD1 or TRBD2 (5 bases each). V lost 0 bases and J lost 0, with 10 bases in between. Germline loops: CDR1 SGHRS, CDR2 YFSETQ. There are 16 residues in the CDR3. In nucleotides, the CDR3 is TGCGCCAGCAGCTTGGATCGGGGCGGCTCCTACAATGAGCAGTTCTTC. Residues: CASSLDRGGSYNEQFF.

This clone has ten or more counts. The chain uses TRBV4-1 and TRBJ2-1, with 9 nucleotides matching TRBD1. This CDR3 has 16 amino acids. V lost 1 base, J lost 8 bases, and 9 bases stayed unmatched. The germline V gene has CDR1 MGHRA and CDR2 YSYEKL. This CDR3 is CASSQGWGQGPHEQFF. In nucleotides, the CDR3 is TGCGCCAGCAGCCAAGGTTGGGGACAGGGTCCCCATGAGCAGTTCTTC.

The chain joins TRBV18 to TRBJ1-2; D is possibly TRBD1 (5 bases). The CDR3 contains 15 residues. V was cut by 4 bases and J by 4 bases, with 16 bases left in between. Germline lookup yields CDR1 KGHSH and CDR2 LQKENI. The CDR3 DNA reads TGTGCCAGCTCACTCCTGAGCGGGGGTGCCTATGGCTACACCTTC. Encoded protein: CASSLLSGGAYGYTF. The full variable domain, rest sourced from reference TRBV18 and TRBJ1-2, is NAGVMQNPRHLVRRRGQEARLRCSPMKGHSHVYWYRQLPEEGLKFMVYLQKENIIDESGMPKERFSAEFPKEGPSILRIQQVVRGDSAAYFCASSLLSGGAYGYTFGSGTRLTVV.

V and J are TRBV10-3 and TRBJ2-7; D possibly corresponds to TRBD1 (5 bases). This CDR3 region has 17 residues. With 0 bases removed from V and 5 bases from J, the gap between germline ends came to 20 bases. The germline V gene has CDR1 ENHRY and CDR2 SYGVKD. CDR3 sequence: CAISESAPRAGWNEQYF. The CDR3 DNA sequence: TGTGCCATCAGTGAGTCGGCCCCCCGGGCAGGGTGGAACGAGCAGTACTTC.

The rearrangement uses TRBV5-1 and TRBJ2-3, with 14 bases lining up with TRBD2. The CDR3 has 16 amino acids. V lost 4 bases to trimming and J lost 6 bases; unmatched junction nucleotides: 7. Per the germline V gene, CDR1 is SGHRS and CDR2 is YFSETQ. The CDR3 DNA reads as TGCGCCAGCAGCAGACTAGCGGGAGGGCCAGGGGATACGCAGTATTTT. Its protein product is CASSRLAGGPGDTQYF.

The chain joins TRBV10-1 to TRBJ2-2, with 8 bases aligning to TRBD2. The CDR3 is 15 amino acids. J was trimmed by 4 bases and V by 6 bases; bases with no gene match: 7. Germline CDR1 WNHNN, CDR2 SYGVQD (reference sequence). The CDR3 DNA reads TGCGCCAGCAGCGAGAGCGGGAGAGCCACCGGGGAGCTGTTTTTT. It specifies CASSESGRATGELFF.

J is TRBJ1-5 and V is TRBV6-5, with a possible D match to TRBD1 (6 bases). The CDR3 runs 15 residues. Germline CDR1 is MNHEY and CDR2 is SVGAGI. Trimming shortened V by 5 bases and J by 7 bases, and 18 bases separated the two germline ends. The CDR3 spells CASSVLQGRGQPQHF. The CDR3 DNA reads TGTGCCAGCAGTGTACTACAGGGAAGAGGACAGCCCCAGCATTTT.

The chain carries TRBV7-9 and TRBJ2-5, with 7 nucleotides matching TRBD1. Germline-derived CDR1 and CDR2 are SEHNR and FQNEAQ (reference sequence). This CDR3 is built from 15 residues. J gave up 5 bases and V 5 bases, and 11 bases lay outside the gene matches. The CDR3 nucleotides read TGTGCCAGCAGCGAAGGACAGGTTCGACACGAGACCCAGTACTTC. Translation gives CASSEGQVRHETQYF.

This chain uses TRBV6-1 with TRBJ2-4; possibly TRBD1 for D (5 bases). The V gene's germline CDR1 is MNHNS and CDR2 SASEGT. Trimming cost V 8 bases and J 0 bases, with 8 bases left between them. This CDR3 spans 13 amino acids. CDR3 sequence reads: CASVRAAKNIQYF. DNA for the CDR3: TGTGCCAGCGTCAGGGCAGCCAAAAACATTCAGTACTTC.

Here the CDR3 reads CASSPQGYTGNTIYF. The DNA of the CDR3 is TGTGCCAGCAGTCCACAGGGATATACTGGAAACACCATATATTTT. V is TRBV28 and J is TRBJ1-3, with D maybe TRBD1 (6 bases). CDR3 size: 15 residues. Germline CDR1 and CDR2: MDHEN and SYDVKM. The ends were cut back, 5 bases at V and 2 bases at J, with 13 bases in the middle.

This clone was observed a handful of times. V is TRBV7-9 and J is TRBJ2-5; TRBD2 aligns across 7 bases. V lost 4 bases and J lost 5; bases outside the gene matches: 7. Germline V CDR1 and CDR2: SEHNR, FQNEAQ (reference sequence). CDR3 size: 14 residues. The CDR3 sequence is CASSSLWGGETQYF. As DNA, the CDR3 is TGTGCCAGCAGCTCCTTGTGGGGAGGGGAGACCCAGTACTTC.

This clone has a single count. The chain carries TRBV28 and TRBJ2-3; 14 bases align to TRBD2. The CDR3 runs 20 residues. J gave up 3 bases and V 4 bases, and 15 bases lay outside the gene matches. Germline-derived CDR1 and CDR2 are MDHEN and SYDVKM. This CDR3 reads CASSSIGFYGTSGSTDTQYF. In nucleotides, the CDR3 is TGTGCCAGCAGTTCAATTGGCTTCTACGGGACTAGCGGGAGTACAGATACGCAGTATTTT.

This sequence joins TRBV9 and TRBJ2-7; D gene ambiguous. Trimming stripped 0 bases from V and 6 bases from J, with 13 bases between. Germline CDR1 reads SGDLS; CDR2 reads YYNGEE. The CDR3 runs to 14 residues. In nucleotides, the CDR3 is TGTGCCAGCAGCGTAGAAGGCTCCCTCCCCGAGCAGTACTTC. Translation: CASSVEGSLPEQYF. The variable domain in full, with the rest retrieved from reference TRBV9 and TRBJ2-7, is DSGVTQTPKHLITATGQRVTLRCSPRSGDLSVYWYQQSLDQGLQFLIQYYNGEERAKGNILERFSAQQFPDLHSELNLSSLELGDSALYFCASSVEGSLPEQYFGPGTRLTVT.

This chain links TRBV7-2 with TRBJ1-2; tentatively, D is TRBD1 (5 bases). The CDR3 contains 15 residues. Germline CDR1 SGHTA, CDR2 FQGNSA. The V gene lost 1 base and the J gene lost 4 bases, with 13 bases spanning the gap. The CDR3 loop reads CASSLDGRTIYGYTF. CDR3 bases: TGTGCCAGCAGCTTAGACGGCAGGACAATCTATGGCTACACCTTC.

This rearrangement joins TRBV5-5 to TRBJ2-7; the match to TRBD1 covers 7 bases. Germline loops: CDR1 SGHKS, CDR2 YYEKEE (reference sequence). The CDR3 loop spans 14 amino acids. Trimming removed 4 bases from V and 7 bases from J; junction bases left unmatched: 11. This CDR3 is CASSPRQGSREQYF. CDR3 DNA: TGTGCCAGCAGCCCACGACAGGGCTCTCGGGAGCAGTACTTC.

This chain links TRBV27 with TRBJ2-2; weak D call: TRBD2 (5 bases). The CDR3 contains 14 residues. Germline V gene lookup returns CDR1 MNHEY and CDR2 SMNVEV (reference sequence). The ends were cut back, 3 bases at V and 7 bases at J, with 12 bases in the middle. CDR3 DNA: TGTGCCAGCAGTTTCTCTAGCTTCGGCGGGGAGCTGTTTTTT. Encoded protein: CASSFSSFGGELFF.

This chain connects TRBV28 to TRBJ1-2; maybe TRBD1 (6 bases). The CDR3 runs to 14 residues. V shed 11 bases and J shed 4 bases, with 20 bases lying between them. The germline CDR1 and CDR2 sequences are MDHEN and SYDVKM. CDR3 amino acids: CASNNGGAGYGYTF. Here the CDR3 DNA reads TGTGCCTCCAATAACGGGGGCGCAGGCTATGGCTACACCTTC.

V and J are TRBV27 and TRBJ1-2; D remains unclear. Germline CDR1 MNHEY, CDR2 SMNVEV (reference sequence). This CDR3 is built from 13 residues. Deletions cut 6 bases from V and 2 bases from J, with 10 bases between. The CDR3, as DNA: TGTGCCAGCAGAACCATGCGGAACTATGGCTACACCTTC. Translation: CASRTMRNYGYTF.

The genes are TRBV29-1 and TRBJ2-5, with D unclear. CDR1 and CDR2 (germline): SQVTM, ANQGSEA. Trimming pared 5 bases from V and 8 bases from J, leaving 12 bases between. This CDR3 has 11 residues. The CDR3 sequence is CSVLRPPTQYF. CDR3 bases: TGCAGCGTTCTGAGGCCCCCCACCCAGTACTTC.

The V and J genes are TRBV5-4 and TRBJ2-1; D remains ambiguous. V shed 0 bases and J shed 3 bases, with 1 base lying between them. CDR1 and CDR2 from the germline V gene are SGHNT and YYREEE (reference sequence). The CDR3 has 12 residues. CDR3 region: CASSLVYNEQFF. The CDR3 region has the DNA TGTGCCAGCAGCTTGGTCTACAATGAGCAGTTCTTC.

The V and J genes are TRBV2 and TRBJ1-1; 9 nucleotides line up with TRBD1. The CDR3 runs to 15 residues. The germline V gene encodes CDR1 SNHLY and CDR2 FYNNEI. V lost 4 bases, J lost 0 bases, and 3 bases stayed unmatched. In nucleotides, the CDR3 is TGTGCCAGCAGTGTGGACAGGGGAATGAACACTGAAGCTTTCTTT. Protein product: CASSVDRGMNTEAFF.

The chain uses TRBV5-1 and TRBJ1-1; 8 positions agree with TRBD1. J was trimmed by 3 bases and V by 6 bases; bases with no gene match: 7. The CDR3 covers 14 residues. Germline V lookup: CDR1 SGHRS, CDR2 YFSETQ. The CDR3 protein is CASTDTGGDTEAFF. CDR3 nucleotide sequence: TGCGCCAGCACAGATACAGGGGGAGACACTGAAGCTTTCTTT.

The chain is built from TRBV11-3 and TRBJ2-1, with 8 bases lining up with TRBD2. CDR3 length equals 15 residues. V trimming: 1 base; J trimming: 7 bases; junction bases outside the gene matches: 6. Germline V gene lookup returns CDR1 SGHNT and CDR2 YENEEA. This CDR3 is CASSLGSGSTNEQFF. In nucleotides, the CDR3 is TGTGCCAGCAGCTTAGGGAGCGGGAGTACGAATGAGCAGTTCTTC.